The rows below give T cell receptor beta chains drawn from one sample of a study of blood T cell repertoires in COVID-19. Some clones are missing from TCRdb's copy, which holds only in-frame ones; the method was immunoSEQ multiplex PCR. The sample carries more than 150,000 clones, around 82% recorded once. What was sequenced was peripheral blood. These receptors were obtained from an elderly woman with acute or convalescent COVID-19. Each CDR3 is given with its conserved first and last residue. D genes are given only for firm matches. Expanded clones are given a class, and other clones once, few, many or no size at all.

NA | 13 | TRBJ1-1 | TRBV3-1/TRBV3-2 | NA | CASSQVEGTEAFF | TGTGCCAGCAGCCAAGTTGAGGGCACTGAAGCTTTCTTT
NA | 14 | TRBJ2-3 | TRBV28 | NA | CASSPWTSTDTQYF | TGTGCCAGCAGTCCATGGACAAGCACAGATACGCAGTATTTT
NA | 15 | TRBJ2-1 | TRBV3-1/TRBV3-2 | NA | CASSQVKHSGWEQFF | TGTGCCAGCAGCCAAGTTAAGCACTCGGGATGGGAGCAGTTCTTC
NA | 12 | TRBJ2-7 | TRBV3-1/TRBV3-2 | NA | CASSPSSYEQYF | TGTGCCAGCAGCCCGAGCTCCTACGAGCAGTACTTC
TRBD1 | 14 | TRBJ1-1 | TRBV2 | NA | CARRLTGVNTEAFF | TGTGCCAGGCGACTGACAGGGGTCAACACTGAAGCTTTCTTT
TRBD2 | 15 | TRBJ2-2 | TRBV19 | NA | CAASGGDRRGGELFF | TGTGCAGCAAGCGGGGGTGACAGGCGGGGCGGGGAGCTGTTTTTT
TRBD2 | 15 | TRBJ2-7 | TRBV27 | NA | CASSFGRAGGAEQYF | TGTGCCAGCAGTTTCGGGAGAGCGGGAGGTGCCGAGCAGTACTTC
NA | 13 | TRBJ1-1 | TRBV3-1/TRBV3-2 | NA | CASSPQLNTEAFF | TGTGCCAGCAGCCCCCAGTTGAACACTGAAGCTTTCTTT
NA | 16 | TRBJ2-2 | TRBV5-4 | NA | CASSLGGSSNTGELFF | TGTGCCAGCAGCTTGGGGGGCAGCTCGAACACCGGGGAGCTGTTTTTT
TRBD2 | 15 | TRBJ2-1 | TRBV10-3 | NA | CAIRWTSGGADEQFF | TGTGCCATCAGGTGGACTAGCGGGGGGGCGGATGAGCAGTTCTTC
TRBD1 | 17 | TRBJ1-6 | TRBV27 | NA | CASSFKGASSYNSPLHF | TGTGCCAGCAGTTTCAAGGGGGCAAGCTCCTATAATTCACCCCTCCACTTT
NA | 10 | TRBJ1-2 | TRBV6-1 | NA | CASEEDGYTF | TGTGCCTCGGAGGAGGATGGCTACACCTTC
TRBD1 | 17 | TRBJ1-1 | TRBV27 | few | CASSFPGQGGRGTEAFF | TGTGCCAGCAGTTTTCCGGGACAGGGAGGTCGGGGAACTGAAGCTTTCTTT
TRBD1 | 14 | TRBJ1-4 | TRBV5-1 | once | CASSPTGSNEKLFF | TGCGCCAGCAGCCCGACAGGGTCTAATGAAAAACTGTTTTTT
TRBD1 | 14 | TRBJ1-4 | TRBV15 | NA | CATSSGTGVEKLFF | TGTGCCACCAGCAGCGGGACAGGGGTTGAAAAACTGTTTTTT
NA | 14 | TRBJ1-6 | TRBV5-4 | NA | CASSSPDSGSPLHF | TGTGCCAGCAGCTCCCCGGACAGCGGCTCACCCCTCCACTTT
TRBD2 | 16 | TRBJ2-3 | TRBV2 | NA | CASSPRAGGAKSTQYF | TGTGCCAGCAGCCCACGGGCGGGAGGTGCCAAGAGTACGCAGTATTTT
NA | 15 | TRBJ2-1 | TRBV5-1 | NA | CASSLLTPVLNEQFF | TGCGCCAGCAGCTTGCTCACTCCCGTCCTCAATGAGCAGTTCTTC
NA | 11 | TRBJ1-1 | TRBV6-4 | NA | CASSDRGEAFF | TGTGCCAGCAGTGACAGGGGCGAAGCTTTCTTT
NA | 15 | TRBJ1-3 | TRBV18 | NA | CASSPRTFSGNTIYF | TGTGCCAGCTCACCCCGGACATTTTCCGGAAACACCATATATTTT
NA | 10 | TRBJ1-1 | TRBV29-1 | once | CSVGTREAFF | TGCAGCGTTGGGACACGTGAAGCTTTCTTT
TRBD2 | 14 | TRBJ2-1 | TRBV6-2/TRBV6-3 | NA | CASSYVTSRGEQFF | TGTGCCAGCAGTTACGTGACTAGCCGGGGTGAGCAGTTCTTC
TRBD1 | 15 | TRBJ1-4 | TRBV15 | NA | CATSRGQATNEKLFF | TGTGCCACCAGCAGGGGACAGGCAACTAATGAAAAACTGTTTTTT
NA | 13 | TRBJ1-6 | TRBV7-9 | few | CASTRVAGSPLHF | TGTGCCAGCACCCGGGTCGCGGGTTCACCCCTCCACTTT
TRBD1 | 15 | TRBJ2-5 | TRBV18 | NA | CASSPPGQGYETQYF | TGTGCCAGCTCACCCCCGGGACAGGGGTATGAGACCCAGTACTTC
TRBD1 | 16 | TRBJ2-1 | TRBV2 | NA | CASSDHGQVSYNEQFF | TGTGCCAGCAGTGACCACGGACAGGTTTCCTACAATGAGCAGTTCTTC
TRBD1 | 14 | TRBJ2-7 | TRBV6-5 | NA | CASRGQGTGHEQYF | TGTGCCAGCAGGGGACAGGGGACGGGCCACGAGCAGTACTTC
TRBD2 | 14 | TRBJ2-7 | TRBV6-5 | NA | CATRASGTTYEQYF | TGTGCCACCAGGGCTAGCGGTACGACCTACGAGCAGTACTTC
TRBD1 | 16 | TRBJ1-1 | TRBV15 | NA | CATSRGGGTVNTEAFF | TGTGCCACCAGCAGAGGAGGGGGGACAGTGAACACTGAAGCTTTCTTT
NA | 11 | TRBJ2-1 | TRBV5-8 | once | CASSPLNEQFF | TGTGCCAGCAGCCCCCTAAATGAGCAGTTCTTC
TRBD1 | 15 | TRBJ2-5 | TRBV6-6 | NA | CASSRGTGFQETQYF | TGTGCCAGCAGTCGAGGGACAGGGTTCCAAGAGACCCAGTACTTC
NA | 14 | TRBJ1-5 | TRBV6-1 | NA | CASTTLGSNQPQHF | TGTGCCAGCACCACTCTAGGTAGCAATCAGCCCCAGCATTTT
TRBD1 | 16 | TRBJ1-3 | TRBV7-9 | NA | CASSLEGQVSGNTIYF | TGTGCCAGCAGCTTAGAGGGACAGGTCTCTGGAAACACCATATATTTT
TRBD1 | 20 | TRBJ1-4 | TRBV4-1 | NA | CASSQPRAGDRGFSNEKLFF | TGCGCCAGCAGCCAACCCCGTGCGGGGGACAGGGGCTTCTCTAATGAAAAACTGTTTTTT
NA | 13 | TRBJ1-2 | TRBV7-9 | NA | CASSRGEHRGYTF | TGTGCCAGCAGCAGGGGGGAACACAGGGGCTACACCTTC
NA | 13 | TRBJ1-1 | TRBV6-2/TRBV6-3 | NA | CASSRPGDTEAFF | TGTGCCAGCAGCAGGCCCGGGGACACTGAAGCTTTCTTT
TRBD1 | 15 | TRBJ2-5 | TRBV4-3 | NA | CASSHSVGQPQTQYF | TGCGCCAGCAGCCACTCCGTGGGACAGCCCCAGACCCAGTACTTC
NA | 17 | TRBJ2-6 | TRBV18 | NA | CASSPTQGSFGANVLTF | TGTGCCAGCTCCCCAACACAGGGATCGTTCGGGGCCAACGTCCTGACTTTC
TRBD1 | 16 | TRBJ2-2 | TRBV27 | NA | CASSLDWTGATGELFF | TGTGCCAGCAGTTTAGATTGGACAGGGGCCACCGGGGAGCTGTTTTTT
NA | 16 | TRBJ1-3 | TRBV11-2 | NA | CASSLGGPPSGNTIYF | TGTGCCAGCAGCTTAGGGGGGCCCCCCTCTGGAAACACCATATATTTT
NA | 14 | TRBJ1-4 | TRBV9 | NA | CASSVGLGPEKLFF | TGTGCCAGCAGCGTAGGCCTGGGGCCTGAAAAACTGTTTTTT
TRBD1 | 15 | TRBJ1-1 | TRBV7-2 | NA | CASSFNAGGNTEAFF | TGTGCCAGCAGCTTTAATGCAGGGGGCAACACTGAAGCTTTCTTT
NA | 14 | TRBJ2-1 | TRBV5-6 | NA | CASSLRTVRNEQFF | TGTGCCAGCAGCTTGAGGACAGTCAGGAATGAGCAGTTCTTC
NA | 16 | TRBJ1-1 | TRBV9 | once | CASSPTGGGGQTEAFF | TGTGCCAGCAGCCCCACGGGAGGGGGAGGACAGACTGAAGCTTTCTTT
NA | 12 | TRBJ2-3 | TRBV24-1 | NA | CATSDSPNTQYF | TGTGCCACCAGTGATTCCCCAAATACGCAGTATTTT
NA | 16 | TRBJ2-1 | TRBV5-1 | NA | CASSLAGGDSYNEQFF | TGCGCCAGCAGCTTGGCCGGCGGAGACTCCTACAATGAGCAGTTCTTC
TRBD1 | 15 | TRBJ2-1 | TRBV27 | NA | CASRGDRDYELEQFF | TGTGCCAGCAGGGGGGACAGGGATTACGAGTTGGAGCAGTTCTTC
NA | 15 | TRBJ1-2 | TRBV12-5 | NA | CASGLVPTANYGYTF | TGTGCTAGTGGTTTGGTTCCGACAGCGAACTATGGCTACACCTTC
TRBD1 | 12 | TRBJ1-1 | TRBV2 | NA | CASHRGHTEAFF | TGTGCCAGCCACAGGGGGCACACTGAAGCTTTCTTT
NA | 12 | TRBJ1-2 | TRBV29-1 | NA | CSVEGSVHGYTF | TGCAGCGTTGAAGGTTCAGTCCATGGCTACACCTTC
TRBD2 | 16 | TRBJ2-3 | TRBV6-6 | NA | CASSPPGLAGTDTQYF | TGTGCCAGCAGCCCCCCCGGACTAGCGGGGACAGATACGCAGTATTTT
NA | 16 | TRBJ2-7 | TRBV25-1 | NA | CASSESGGHTAYEQYF | TGTGCCAGCAGTGAATCCGGGGGGCACACGGCCTACGAGCAGTACTTC
NA | 17 | TRBJ2-1 | TRBV19 | once | CASNQGSMLVRNNEQFF | TGTGCCAGTAACCAGGGCTCAATGTTGGTTCGGAACAATGAGCAGTTCTTC
NA | 11 | TRBJ2-3 | TRBV5-5 | NA | CASGEGDTQYF | TGTGCCAGCGGCGAGGGAGATACGCAGTATTTT
TRBD2 | 15 | TRBJ2-1 | TRBV19 | NA | CASSISSGTYNEQFF | TGTGCCAGTAGTATCTCTAGCGGGACCTACAATGAGCAGTTCTTC